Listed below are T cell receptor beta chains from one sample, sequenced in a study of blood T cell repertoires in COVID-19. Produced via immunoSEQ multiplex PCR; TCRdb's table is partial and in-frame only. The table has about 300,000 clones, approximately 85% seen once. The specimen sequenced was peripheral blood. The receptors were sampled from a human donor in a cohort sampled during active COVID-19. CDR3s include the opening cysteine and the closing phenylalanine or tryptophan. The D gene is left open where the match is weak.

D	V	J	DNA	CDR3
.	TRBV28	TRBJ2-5	TGTGCCAGCTCCGCAGGATTGAAGACCCAGTACTTC	CASSAGLKTQYF
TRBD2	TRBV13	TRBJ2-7	TGTGCCAGCAGCCCTCGGGAGGGAGCCTACGAGCAGTACTTC	CASSPREGAYEQYF
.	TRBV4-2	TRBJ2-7	TGTGCCAGCAGCCAAGAGGCTAGCGTTAGCGAGCAGTACTTC	CASSQEASVSEQYF
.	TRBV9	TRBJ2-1	TGTGCCAGCAGCGTATCAGCTAGTCACAATGAGCAGTTCTTC	CASSVSASHNEQFF
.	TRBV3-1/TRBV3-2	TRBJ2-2	TGTGCCAGCAGCCAGGGACAACGCACCGGGGAGCTGTTTTTT	CASSQGQRTGELFF
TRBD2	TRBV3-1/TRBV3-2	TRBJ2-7	TGTGCCAGCAGCCCCACTAGCGGGAGAAGTGTCTACGAGCAGTACTTC	CASSPTSGRSVYEQYF
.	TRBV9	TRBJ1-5	TGTGCCAGCAGCGACTCGGGGGGCAATCAGCCCCAGCATTTT	CASSDSGGNQPQHF
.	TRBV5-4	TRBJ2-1	TGTGCCAGCAGCTTACCATCCCAGGGTGAGCAGTTCTTC	CASSLPSQGEQFF
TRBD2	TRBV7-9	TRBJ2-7	TGTGCCAGCAGCTTCTTGGTAGCGGGAGCCCACGAGCAGTACTTC	CASSFLVAGAHEQYF
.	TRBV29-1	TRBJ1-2	TGCAGCGTTGGAGGATTGGATGGCTACACCTTC	CSVGGLDGYTF
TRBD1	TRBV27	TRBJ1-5	TGTGCCAGCAGTTACTCTTACAGGGGCCCCAATCAGCCCCAGCATTTT	CASSYSYRGPNQPQHF